Listed here are 19 T cell receptor beta chains from one sample, sequenced in a study of cytomegalovirus exposure and HLA in healthy donors. 60 Vbeta and 13 Jbeta primers were used in PCR. Sequencing was performed with immunoSEQ multiplex PCR; in TCRdb, only in-frame clones are kept and a portion is missing. Of roughly 34,000 clones in the sample, 80% were seen once. Sequencing used PBMCs. The origin of the receptors is a male donor in good health and CMV-seronegative.

The rearrangement uses TRBV7-3 and TRBJ2-1; 8 bases agree with TRBD2. Per the germline V gene, CDR1 is SGHTA and CDR2 is FQGTGA. V lost 4 bases and J lost 4; bases outside the gene matches: 9. CDR3 length equals 16 residues. DNA for the CDR3: TGTGCCAGCAGCTACGGGGGGGCTATCCCTTACAATGAGCAGTTCTTC. It encodes CASSYGGAIPYNEQFF.

V gene TRBV9 combines with J gene TRBJ2-1, with a possible D match to TRBD1 (5 bases). Germline V gene sequence: CDR1 SGDLS, CDR2 YYNGEE. This CDR3 has 12 residues. Trimming took off 0 bases at V and 8 bases at J, with 6 bases between the two ends. In DNA form, the CDR3 reads TGTGCCAGCAGCGTAGAAGGGGATGAGCAGTTCTTC. Translation gives CASSVEGDEQFF.

V usage is TRBV4-2 and J usage is TRBJ1-2, with D unresolved. Germline lookup yields CDR1 LGHNA and CDR2 YNFKEQ. There are 15 residues in the CDR3. V was pared by 2 bases and J by 6 bases, with 16 bases between. The CDR3 nucleotides read TGTGCCAGCAGCCAAAAAAGCGGGCCTGTGGATGGCTACACCTTC. The encoded protein is CASSQKSGPVDGYTF.

This sequence joins TRBV5-1 and TRBJ1-1; D uncertain. CDR3 length: 14 residues. The V end lost 1 base, the J end lost 0 bases, and 7 bases lay between the germline ends. Germline CDR1 SGHRS, CDR2 YFSETQ. The DNA of the CDR3 is TGCGCCAGCAGCTTGCAACCGGTGAACACTGAAGCTTTCTTT. It is translated as CASSLQPVNTEAFF.

This clone was counted a few times. The chain links TRBV9 to TRBJ2-2; TRBD1 might be the D (6 bases). The ends were cut back, 4 bases at V and 3 bases at J, with 10 bases in the middle. CDR1 is SGDLS, CDR2 YYNGEE, per germline. The CDR3 sequence is 14 residues long. The CDR3 region is CASSPGQYTGELFF. The CDR3 DNA is TGTGCCAGCAGCCCGGGACAATACACCGGGGAGCTGTTTTTT. The entire variable domain, with the rest obtained from reference TRBV9 and TRBJ2-2, is as follows: DSGVTQTPKHLITATGQRVTLRCSPRSGDLSVYWYQQSLDQGLQFLIQYYNGEERAKGNILERFSAQQFPDLHSELNLSSLELGDSALYFCASSPGQYTGELFFGEGSRLTVL.

The J gene is TRBJ2-5, the V gene TRBV5-6, with 7 bases fitting TRBD1. This CDR3 has 14 residues. Unmatched junction bases numbered 13, after V lost 6 bases and J lost 8 bases. The germline CDR1 and CDR2 sequences are SGHDT and YYEEEE. CDR3 sequence: CASTKGAPVGTQYF. In DNA, the CDR3 is TGTGCCAGCACCAAGGGGGCACCCGTGGGCACCCAGTACTTC.

This sequence joins TRBV18 and TRBJ1-1, with D unresolved. The CDR3 length is 16 residues. Looked up from germline, CDR1 is KGHSH and CDR2 is LQKENI. Trimming left V 2 bases short and J 1 base short, with 14 bases between. CDR3 sequence reads: CASSPFGWRENTEAFF. Written as DNA, the CDR3 is TGTGCCAGCTCACCATTTGGTTGGCGGGAGAACACTGAAGCTTTCTTT.

The V and J genes are TRBV28 and TRBJ2-7, with 8 bases identical to TRBD2. CDR1 is MDHEN, CDR2 SYDVKM, per germline. The junction had 11 bases not matched to a gene; V was cut back by 1 base and J by 6 bases. The CDR3 runs 16 residues. DNA of the CDR3: TGTGCCAGCAGTTTATTACTAGCGGATCTCCTCCTCGAGCAGTACTTC. Protein sequence: CASSLLLADLLLEQYF.

The chain couples TRBV6-6 to TRBJ2-5, with TRBD1 matching 9 bases. The CDR3 spans 14 residues. CDR1 MNHNY and CDR2 SVGAGI come from the germline V gene (reference sequence). V gave up 4 bases and J gave up 5 bases; unmatched junction bases: 5. The CDR3 region is CASSLGQGDETQYF. CDR3 DNA: TGTGCCAGCAGTTTGGGACAGGGTGACGAGACCCAGTACTTC.

The chain joins TRBV19 to TRBJ1-5; D call uncertain. The ends were cut back, 2 bases at V and 6 bases at J, with 8 bases in the middle. The CDR3 spans 13 residues. Germline CDR1 reads LNHDA; CDR2 reads SQIVND (reference sequence). The CDR3 sequence: CASSIPRSQPQHF. The CDR3 nucleotides read TGTGCCAGTAGTATACCCAGGTCTCAGCCCCAGCATTTT.

The chain combines TRBV30 with TRBJ2-7; TRBD1 matches 11 bases. CDR1 GTSNPN and CDR2 SVGIG come from the germline V gene (reference sequence). This CDR3 spans 14 amino acids. After removal of 3 bases from V and 4 bases from J, the junction contained 5 bases not matched to a gene. CDR3 sequence (DNA): TGTGCCTGGAGCCCCGGGACAGGGGGTTACGAGCAGTACTTC. Its protein product is CAWSPGTGGYEQYF.

This clone was observed a handful of times. This chain joins TRBV7-6 and TRBJ2-1, with 7 bases lining up with TRBD2. This CDR3 spans 15 amino acids. CDR1 and CDR2 from the germline V gene are SGHVS and FNYEAQ. V dropped 1 base and J dropped 6; count of bases not matched to a gene: 6. The CDR3 nucleotides are TGTGCCAGCAGCTTAGGTAGCGGGTTGATCAATGAGCAGTTCTTC. Protein sequence: CASSLGSGLINEQFF. The whole variable domain, remainder taken from reference TRBV7-6 and TRBJ2-1, is GAGVSQSPRYKVTKRGQDVALRCDPISGHVSLYWYRQALGQGPEFLTYFNYEAQQDKSGLPNDRFSAERPEGSISTLTIQRTEQRDSAMYRCASSLGSGLINEQFFGPGTRLTVL.

This clone was observed a handful of times. The rearrangement links TRBV6-1 to TRBJ2-6; D unresolved. The CDR3 totals 15 residues. V shed 3 bases and J shed 0 bases, with 6 bases lying between them. Per the germline V gene, CDR1 is MNHNS and CDR2 is SASEGT. CDR3 residues: CASSEQDSGANVLTF. In DNA form, the CDR3 reads TGTGCCAGCAGTGAGCAGGACTCTGGGGCCAACGTCCTGACTTTC.

The chain recombines TRBV19 with TRBJ1-4, with 8 bases identical to TRBD1. This CDR3 is 14 amino acids long. Trimming removed 4 bases from V and 7 bases from J; junction bases left unmatched: 5. Germline-derived CDR1 and CDR2 are LNHDA and SQIVND (reference sequence). The CDR3 nucleotides read TGTGCCAGTAGTAAACAGGGGGAGGTTGAAAAACTGTTTTTT. Protein: CASSKQGEVEKLFF.

The V call is TRBV29-1, the J call TRBJ2-1; D call uncertain. The CDR3 has 10 amino acids. Germline V gene data show CDR1 as SQVTM and CDR2 as ANQGSEA. V was pared by 5 bases and J by 7 bases, with 6 bases between. CDR3 residues: CSVRRNEQFF. Written as DNA, the CDR3 is TGCAGCGTTCGTCGGAATGAGCAGTTCTTC.

The V call is TRBV4-1, the J call TRBJ2-7, with 7 bases fitting TRBD1. This CDR3 is 15 amino acids long. V gave up 2 bases and J gave up 4 bases; unmatched junction bases: 8. CDR1 is MGHRA and CDR2 is YSYEKL in the germline V gene. The CDR3 spells CASSQLRGPKYEQYF. The CDR3 coding sequence is TGCGCCAGCAGCCAATTGAGGGGGCCAAAATACGAGCAGTACTTC.

V is TRBV6-1 and J is TRBJ2-7, with 8 bases lining up with TRBD1. J was trimmed by 8 bases and V by 2 bases; bases with no gene match: 23. CDR1 is MNHNS and CDR2 is SASEGT in the germline V gene. The CDR3 sequence is 19 residues long. Written as DNA, the CDR3 is TGTGCCAGCAGTGAACGAACAGGAGGACAGGGCGTCTCTCGATTTAAGCAGTACTTC. As protein: CASSERTGGQGVSRFKQYF.

In DNA, the CDR3 is TGTGCCAGCAGTGACACAGGAACCTACAATCAGCCCCAGCATTTT. Protein product: CASSDTGTYNQPQHF. This chain uses TRBV6-1 with TRBJ1-5; weak D call: TRBD1 (5 bases). CDR3 size: 15 residues. CDR1 is MNHNS and CDR2 is SASEGT in the germline V gene. Trimming removed 3 bases from V and 3 bases from J, with 12 bases in between.

This clone was seen a few times. The chain recombines TRBV6-5 with TRBJ1-1; D gene unclear. V lost 5 bases and J 1 base, leaving 11 bases between the germline ends. The CDR3 is 14 amino acids. CDR1 and CDR2 (germline): MNHEY, SVGAGI. CDR3 amino acids: CASSPRPGNTEAFF. CDR3 in DNA: TGTGCCAGCAGTCCCCGCCCAGGGAACACTGAAGCTTTCTTT.